A single T cell receptor beta chain is shown here with its context. Its target is not known. The data are from a study of cytomegalovirus exposure and HLA in healthy donors. The J segment lost 2 bases and the V segment lost 3 bases, leaving 10 bases of the junction unmatched. This CDR3 comprises 17 residues. Study-wide findings and caveats: Fewer than 200 TCR beta chains were listed as cytomegalovirus-associated. The study carried out a later analysis of TCR beta sequences. It associated roughly 17,000 of them with specific HLA alleles at a false discovery rate of 0.05. Analysis was performed later, and it showed HLA-associated TCR beta chains to be more clonally expanded than equally common others.

PCR involved 60 Vbeta and 13 Jbeta primers. Clones were read by immunoSEQ multiplex PCR, and TCRdb kept only the in-frame ones, dropping some. The sample yields 90,000 to 140,000 clones, over 65% seen once. The sequence was obtained from a man in his forties in good health and CMV-seropositive. The chain is built from TRBV23-1 and TRBJ2-5; TRBD2 agrees at 9 bases. TRBV23-1 is an ORF for which the function is uncertain. Sample: PBMCs. CDR3 loop: CASSHPLGLAAQETQYF. CDR3 DNA: TGCGCCAGCAGTCATCCTCTGGGACTAGCAGCTCAAGAGACCCAGTACTTC.